Listed below are T cell receptor beta chains from one sample, sequenced in a study of T cell responses to AZD1222 COVID-19 vaccine. Sequenced by immunoSEQ multiplex PCR; TCRdb stores in-frame clones only, minus some. The sample holds around 100,000 clones, about 90% seen once. The sample consisted of peripheral blood, taken on day 0 of MenACWY control vaccination. Receptors were obtained from an adult in good health. CDR3s include the opening cysteine and the closing phenylalanine or tryptophan.

J gene	V gene	CDR3 protein
TRBJ2-5	TRBV6-2/TRBV6-3	CASSYRQGRKTQYF
TRBJ2-7	TRBV4-2	CASSQDSRGGVSYEQYF
TRBJ2-1	TRBV6-1	CASSEARDWLLAEQFF
TRBJ2-2	TRBV4-3	CASSHPLPTGELFF
TRBJ2-7	TRBV28	CASTRRAGVRTYEQYF
TRBJ2-2	TRBV29-1	CSVSVTNTGELFF
TRBJ1-2	TRBV5-1	CASSSGTANYGYTF
TRBJ2-7	TRBV5-4	CASRLQGAVYEQYF
TRBJ1-6	TRBV11-2	CASSLERLSPLHF
TRBJ2-5	TRBV5-5	CASSGGIPTETQYF
TRBJ2-7	TRBV7-9	CASSPPLGSYEQYF
TRBJ2-7	TRBV30	CAWSAGTYEQYF
TRBJ2-5	TRBV18	CASSPTSSETQYF
TRBJ2-1	TRBV7-2	CASSLAMDSAEQFF